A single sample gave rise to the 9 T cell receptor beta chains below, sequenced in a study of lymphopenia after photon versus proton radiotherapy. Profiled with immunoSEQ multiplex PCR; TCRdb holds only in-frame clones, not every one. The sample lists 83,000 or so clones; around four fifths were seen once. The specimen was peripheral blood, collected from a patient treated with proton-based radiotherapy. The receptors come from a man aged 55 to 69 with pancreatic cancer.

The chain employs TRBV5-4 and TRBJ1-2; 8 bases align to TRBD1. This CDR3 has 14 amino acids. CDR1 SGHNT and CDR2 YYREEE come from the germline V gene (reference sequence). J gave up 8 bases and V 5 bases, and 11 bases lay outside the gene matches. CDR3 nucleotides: TGTGCCAGCAGAGAAACCGGGACAGGCAACGGCTACACCTTC. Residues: CASRETGTGNGYTF.

CDR3 DNA sequence: TGCAGCGTTGAGGACAGCTCCTACAATGAGCAGTTCTTC. Translating it yields CSVEDSSYNEQFF. The genes are TRBV29-1 and TRBJ2-1; possible D gene TRBD1, 6 bases. The germline gives CDR1 SQVTM, CDR2 ANQGSEA. The CDR3 has 13 amino acids. Between the trimmed V and J ends, which lost 3 bases and 0 bases, there was a span of 6 bases.

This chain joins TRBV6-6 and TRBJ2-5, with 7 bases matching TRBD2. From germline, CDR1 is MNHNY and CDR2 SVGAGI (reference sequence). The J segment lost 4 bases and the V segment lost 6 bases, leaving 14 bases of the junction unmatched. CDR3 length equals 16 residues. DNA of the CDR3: TGTGCCAGCAGGCCGACTCCTACTAGCGACATAGAGACCCAGTACTTC. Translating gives CASRPTPTSDIETQYF.

The CDR3: CASRTQGQGNTEAFF. In nucleotides, the CDR3 is TGTGCCAGTAGGACACAGGGTCAAGGGAACACTGAAGCTTTCTTT. The gene calls are TRBV19 and TRBJ1-1, with D tentatively TRBD1 (6 bases). Germline CDR1 reads LNHDA; CDR2 reads SQIVND (reference sequence). This CDR3 contains 15 residues. The V gene lost 6 bases and the J gene lost 1 base, with 15 bases spanning the gap.

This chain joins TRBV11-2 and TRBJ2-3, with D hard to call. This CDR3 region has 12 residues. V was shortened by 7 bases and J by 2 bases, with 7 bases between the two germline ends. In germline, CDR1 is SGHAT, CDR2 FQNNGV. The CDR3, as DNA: TGTGCCAGCACTCCGTACACAGATACGCAGTATTTT. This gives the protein CASTPYTDTQYF. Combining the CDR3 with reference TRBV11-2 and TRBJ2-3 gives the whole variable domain EAGVAQSPRYKIIEKRQSVAFWCNPISGHATLYWYQQILGQGPKLLIQFQNNGVVDDSQLPKDRFSAERLKGVDSTLKIQPAKLEDSAVYLCASTPYTDTQYFGPGTRLTVL.

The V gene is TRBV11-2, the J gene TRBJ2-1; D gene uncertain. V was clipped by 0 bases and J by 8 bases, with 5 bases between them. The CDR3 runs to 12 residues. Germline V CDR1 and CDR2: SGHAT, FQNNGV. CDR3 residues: CASSLDLDEQFF. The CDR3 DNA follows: TGTGCCAGCAGCTTAGATCTGGATGAGCAGTTCTTC. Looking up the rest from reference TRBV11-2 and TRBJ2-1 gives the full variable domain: EAGVAQSPRYKIIEKRQSVAFWCNPISGHATLYWYQQILGQGPKLLIQFQNNGVVDDSQLPKDRFSAERLKGVDSTLKIQPAKLEDSAVYLCASSLDLDEQFFGPGTRLTVL.

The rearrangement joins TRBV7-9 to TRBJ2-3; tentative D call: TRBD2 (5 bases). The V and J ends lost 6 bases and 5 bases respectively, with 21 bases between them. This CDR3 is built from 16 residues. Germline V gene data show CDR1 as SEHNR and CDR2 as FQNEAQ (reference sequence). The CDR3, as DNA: TGTGCCAGCAGTCCCGGGGAGAGAGGTAATGGAGATACGCAGTATTTT. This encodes CASSPGERGNGDTQYF.

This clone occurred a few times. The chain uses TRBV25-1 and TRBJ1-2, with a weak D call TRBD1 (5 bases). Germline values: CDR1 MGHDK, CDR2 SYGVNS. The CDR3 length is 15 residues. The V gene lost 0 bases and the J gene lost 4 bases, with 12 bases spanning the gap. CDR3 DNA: TGTGCCAGCAGTGAATATAAAGGGGCGGGCTATGGCTACACCTTC. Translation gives CASSEYKGAGYGYTF.

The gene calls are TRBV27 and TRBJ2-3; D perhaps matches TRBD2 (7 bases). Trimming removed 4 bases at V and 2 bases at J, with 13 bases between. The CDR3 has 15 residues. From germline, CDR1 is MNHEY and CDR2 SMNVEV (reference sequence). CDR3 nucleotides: TGTGCCAGCAGTTACGCGGGGGCCAACACAGATACGCAGTATTTT. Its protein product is CASSYAGANTDTQYF.